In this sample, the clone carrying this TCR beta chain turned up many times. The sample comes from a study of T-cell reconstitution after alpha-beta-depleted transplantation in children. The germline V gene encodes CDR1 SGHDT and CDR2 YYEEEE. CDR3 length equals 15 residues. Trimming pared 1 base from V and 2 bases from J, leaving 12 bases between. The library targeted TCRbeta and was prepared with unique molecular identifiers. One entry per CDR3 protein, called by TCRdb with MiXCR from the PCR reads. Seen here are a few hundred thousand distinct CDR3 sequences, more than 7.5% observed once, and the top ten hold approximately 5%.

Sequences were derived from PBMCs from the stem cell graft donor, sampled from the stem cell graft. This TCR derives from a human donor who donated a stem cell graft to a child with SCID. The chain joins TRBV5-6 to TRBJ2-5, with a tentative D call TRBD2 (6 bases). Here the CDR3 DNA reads TGTGCCAGCAGCTTGAAGGGACTTCAGCAAGAGACCCAGTACTTC. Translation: CASSLKGLQQETQYF.